The sequence of this T cell receptor (beta chain) was determined in a study of blood T cell repertoires in COVID-19. The germline V gene has CDR1 MNHEY and CDR2 SMNVEV (reference sequence). V lost 8 bases to trimming and J lost 4 bases; unmatched junction nucleotides: 15. The CDR3 is 16 amino acids. In the authors' methods: Amplifying reference gene primers gave estimates of nucleated cell counts. Method: immunoSEQ multiplex PCR; TCRdb's copy keeps in-frame clones and lacks some. That table supplies the V and J calls and clone size; D and trimming were determined from the DNA. The sample lists roughly 160,000 clones; roughly 84% were seen once. Clinical history as reported by participants underpinned cohort assignment.

The origin of this receptor is a man in his 60s who had recovered from COVID-19. This sequence joins TRBV27 and TRBJ2-3; the match to TRBD2 covers 7 bases. The sequenced sample consisted of PBMCs or T cells enriched from blood (not recorded which). This CDR3 is CASASRTSLMADTQYF. DNA of the CDR3: TGTGCCAGCGCCTCTCGGACTAGTTTAATGGCAGATACGCAGTATTTT.